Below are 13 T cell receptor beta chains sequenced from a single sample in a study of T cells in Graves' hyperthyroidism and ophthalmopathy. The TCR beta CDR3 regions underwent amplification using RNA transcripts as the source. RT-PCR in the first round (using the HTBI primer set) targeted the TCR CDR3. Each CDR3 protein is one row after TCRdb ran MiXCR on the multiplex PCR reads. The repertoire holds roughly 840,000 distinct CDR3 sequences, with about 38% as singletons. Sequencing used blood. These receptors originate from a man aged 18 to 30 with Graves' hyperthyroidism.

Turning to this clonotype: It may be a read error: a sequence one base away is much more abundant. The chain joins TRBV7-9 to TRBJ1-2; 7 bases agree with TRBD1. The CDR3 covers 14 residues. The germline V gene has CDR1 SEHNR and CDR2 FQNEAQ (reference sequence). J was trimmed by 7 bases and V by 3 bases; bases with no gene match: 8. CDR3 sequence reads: CASSLDRYGPGYTF. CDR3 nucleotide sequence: TGTGCCAGCAGCTTGGACAGGTATGGACCTGGCTACACCTTC.

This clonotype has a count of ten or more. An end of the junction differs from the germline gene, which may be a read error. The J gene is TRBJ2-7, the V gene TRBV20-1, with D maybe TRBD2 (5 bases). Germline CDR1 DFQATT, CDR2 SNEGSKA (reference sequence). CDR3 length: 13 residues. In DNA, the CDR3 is TGCAGTGCTAGGTCGGGAACCTCCTACGAGCAATACTTC. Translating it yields CSARSGTSYEQYF.

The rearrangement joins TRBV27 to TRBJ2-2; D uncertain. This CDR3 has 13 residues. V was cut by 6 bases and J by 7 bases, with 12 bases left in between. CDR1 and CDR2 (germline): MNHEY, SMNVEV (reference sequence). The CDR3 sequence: CASRRRANGELFF. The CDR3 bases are TGTGCCAGCAGACGTAGGGCTAACGGGGAGCTGTTTTTT.

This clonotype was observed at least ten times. CDR3 region: CSARGREFRETQYF. The CDR3 nucleotides are TGCAGCGCCAGAGGGCGGGAGTTTCGGGAGACCCAGTACTTC. This chain links TRBV29-1 with TRBJ2-5; 7 nucleotides agree with TRBD2. Germline CDR1 is SQVTM and CDR2 is ANQGSEA. J gave up 5 bases and V 7 bases, and 13 bases lay outside the gene matches. CDR3 length equals 14 residues.

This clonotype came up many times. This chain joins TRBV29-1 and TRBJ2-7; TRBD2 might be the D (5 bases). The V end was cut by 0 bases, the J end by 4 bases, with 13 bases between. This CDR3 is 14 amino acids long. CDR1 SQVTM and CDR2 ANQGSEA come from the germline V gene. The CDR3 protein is CSVEEEGLPYEQYF. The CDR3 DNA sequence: TGCAGCGTTGAAGAAGAGGGCCTACCTTACGAGCAGTACTTC.

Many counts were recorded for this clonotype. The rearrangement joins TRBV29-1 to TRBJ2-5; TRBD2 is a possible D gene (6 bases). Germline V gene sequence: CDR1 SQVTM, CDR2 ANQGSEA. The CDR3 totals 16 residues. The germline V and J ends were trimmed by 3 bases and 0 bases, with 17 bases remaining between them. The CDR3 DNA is TGCAGCGTTGATGGACTACGGGGGAAACACCAAGAGACCCAGTACTTC. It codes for CSVDGLRGKHQETQYF. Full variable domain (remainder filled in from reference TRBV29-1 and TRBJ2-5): SAVISQKPSRDICQRGTSLTIQCQVDSQVTMMFWYRQQPGQSLTLIATANQGSEATYESGFVIDKFPISRPNLTFSTLTVSNMSPEDSSIYLCSVDGLRGKHQETQYFGPGTRLLVL.

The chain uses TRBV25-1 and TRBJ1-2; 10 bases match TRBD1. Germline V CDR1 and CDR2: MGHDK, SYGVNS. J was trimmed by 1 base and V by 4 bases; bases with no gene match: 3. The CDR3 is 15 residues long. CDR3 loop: CASSGRDRGNYGYTF. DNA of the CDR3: TGTGCCAGCAGTGGGCGGGACAGGGGTAACTATGGCTACACCTTC.

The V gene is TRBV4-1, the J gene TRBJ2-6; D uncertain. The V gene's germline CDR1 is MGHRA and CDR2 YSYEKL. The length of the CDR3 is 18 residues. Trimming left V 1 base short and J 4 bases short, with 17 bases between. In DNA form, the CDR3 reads TGCGCCAGCAGCCAAGTGACGGCGCTCAGAGCCGGGGCCAACGTCCTGACTTTC. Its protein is CASSQVTALRAGANVLTF.

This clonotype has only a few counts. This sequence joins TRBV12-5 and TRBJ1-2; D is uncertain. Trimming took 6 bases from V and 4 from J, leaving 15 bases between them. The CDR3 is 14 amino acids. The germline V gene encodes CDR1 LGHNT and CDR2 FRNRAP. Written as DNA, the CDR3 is TGTGCTAGTGGCTCCCGGGCGACTATCTATGGCTACACCTTC. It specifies CASGSRATIYGYTF.

The CDR3, as DNA: TGTGCCAGCAGCGTGGGCGGATCTCCCCCGAACACTGAAGCTTTCTTT. The encoded protein is CASSVGGSPPNTEAFF. The V call is TRBV9, the J call TRBJ1-1, with no clear D. The V gene's germline CDR1 is SGDLS and CDR2 YYNGEE. Trimming stripped 2 bases from V and 1 base from J, with 15 bases between. The CDR3 runs to 16 residues.

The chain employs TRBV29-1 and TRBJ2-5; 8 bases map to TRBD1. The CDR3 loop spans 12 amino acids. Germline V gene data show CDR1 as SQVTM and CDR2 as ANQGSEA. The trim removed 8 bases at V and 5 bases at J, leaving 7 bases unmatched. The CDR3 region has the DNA TGCAGCAACCAGGACAGGGAGGAGACCCAGTACTTC. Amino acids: CSNQDREETQYF.

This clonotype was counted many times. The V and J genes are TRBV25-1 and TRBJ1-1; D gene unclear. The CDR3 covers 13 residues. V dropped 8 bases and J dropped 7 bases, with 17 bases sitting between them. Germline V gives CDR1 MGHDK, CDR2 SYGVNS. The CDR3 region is CASGEAGMDEAFF. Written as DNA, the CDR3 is TGTGCCAGCGGAGAAGCCGGGATGGATGAAGCTTTCTTT. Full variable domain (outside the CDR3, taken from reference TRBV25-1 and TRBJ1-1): EADIYQTPRYLVIGTGKKITLECSQTMGHDKMYWYQQDPGMELHLIHYSYGVNSTEKGDLSSESTVSRIRTEHFPLTLESARPSHTSQYLCASGEAGMDEAFFGQGTRLTVV.

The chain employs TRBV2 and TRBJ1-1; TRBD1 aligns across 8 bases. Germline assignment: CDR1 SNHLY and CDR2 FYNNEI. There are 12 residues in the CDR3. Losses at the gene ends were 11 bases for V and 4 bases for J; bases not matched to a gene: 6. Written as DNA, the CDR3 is TGTGCCGAACAGGGGGTGGGCACTGAAGCTTTCTTT. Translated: CAEQGVGTEAFF. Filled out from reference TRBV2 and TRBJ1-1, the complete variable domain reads EPEVTQTPSHQVTQMGQEVILRCVPISNHLYFYWYRQILGQKVEFLVSFYNNEISEKSEIFDDQFSVERPDGSNFTLKIRSTKLEDSAMYFCAEQGVGTEAFFGQGTRLTVV.